Each of the 27 T cell receptor beta chains below was sequenced from the same sample in a study of T cells in Graves' hyperthyroidism and ophthalmopathy. RNA transcripts were the template for amplifying TCR beta CDR3 regions. TCR CDR3 regions were first amplified by RT-PCR with HTBI primers. TCRdb fed the multiplex PCR reads into MiXCR, producing one record per CDR3 protein. The sample contains 480,000 or so distinct CDR3 sequences, about 45% of which appear only once. Sequencing was carried out using peripheral blood or thyroid tissue (not recorded which). The receptors derive from an adult woman with Graves' disease, either hyperthyroidism or ophthalmopathy (not recorded which).

The chain recombines TRBV13 with TRBJ1-5; TRBD1 is a possible D gene (5 bases). The CDR3 is 15 residues long. Germline V CDR1 and CDR2: PRHDT, FYEKMQ (reference sequence). The ends were cut back, 6 bases at V and 7 bases at J, with 19 bases in the middle. In DNA, the CDR3 is TGTGCCAGCAGTCTAGATCGGCCAGGGTGGCAGCCCCAGCATTTT. This sequence encodes CASSLDRPGWQPQHF.

In this sample, this clonotype turned up many times. The chain links TRBV14 to TRBJ2-2, with 8 bases aligning to TRBD1. CDR1 is SGHDN and CDR2 is FVKESK in the germline V gene. The CDR3 has 16 amino acids. With V trimmed by 4 bases and J by 3 bases, 7 bases remained unmatched. The CDR3 region has the DNA TGTGCCAGCAGCCGCTTCGGACAGGGACACACCGGGGAGCTGTTTTTT. It specifies CASSRFGQGHTGELFF.

This clonotype was seen only a few times. This chain uses TRBV6-2 or TRBV6-3 with TRBJ2-2; tentative D call: TRBD2 (5 bases). V was shortened by 6 bases and J by 7 bases, with 9 bases between the two germline ends. Germline V CDR1 and CDR2: MNHEY, SVGEGT. CDR3 length: 12 residues. In DNA form, the CDR3 reads TGTGCCAGCAGCCCTAGCCTCGGGGAGCTGTTTTTT. This translates into CASSPSLGELFF.

This clonotype has at least ten counts. The rearrangement uses TRBV12-3 or TRBV12-4 and TRBJ2-5; D remains unclear. This CDR3 contains 11 residues. V was pared by 5 bases and J by 6 bases, with 7 bases between. The CDR3 loop is CASSLEKTQYF. CDR3 DNA sequence: TGTGCCAGCAGTCTCGAGAAGACCCAGTACTTC.

This chain connects TRBV29-1 to TRBJ1-1, with 12 nucleotides matching TRBD1. This CDR3 has 13 amino acids. Trimming at V came to 6 bases and at J to 11 bases, leaving 10 bases not matched to a gene. The germline V gene encodes CDR1 SQVTM and CDR2 ANQGSEA. The DNA for the CDR3 is TGCAGCGTCTCCGGGACAGGGGGCGCGGAGGCTTTCTTT. Translated: CSVSGTGGAEAFF. The entire variable domain, with the rest obtained from reference TRBV29-1 and TRBJ1-1, is as follows: SAVISQKPSRDICQRGTSLTIQCQVDSQVTMMFWYRQQPGQSLTLIATANQGSEATYESGFVIDKFPISRPNLTFSTLTVSNMSPEDSSIYLCSVSGTGGAEAFFGQGTRLTVV.

This clonotype was found many times. The chain couples TRBV10-3 to TRBJ2-5, with D hard to call. Trimming pared 3 bases from V and 4 bases from J, leaving 12 bases between. Germline V gene sequence: CDR1 ENHRY, CDR2 SYGVKD. The CDR3 is 14 residues long. The CDR3 sequence is CAISDRVAPETQYF. The DNA of the CDR3 is TGTGCCATCAGTGACCGGGTAGCCCCAGAGACCCAGTACTTC.

This clonotype was found once. V is TRBV7-6 and J is TRBJ2-2, with a weak D call TRBD1 (5 bases). The CDR3 contains 13 residues. Germline assignment: CDR1 SGHVS and CDR2 FNYEAQ. V was pared by 8 bases and J by 7 bases, with 14 bases between. CDR3 in amino acids: CASGAGSGGELFF. The CDR3 DNA reads as TGTGCCAGCGGGGCAGGGTCAGGCGGGGAGCTGTTTTTT.

This clonotype has just a few counts. The V and J genes are TRBV29-1 and TRBJ2-7, with 9 nucleotides matching TRBD2. CDR3 length: 13 residues. Germline V gene sequence: CDR1 SQVTM, CDR2 ANQGSEA. After removal of 8 bases from V and 7 bases from J, the junction contained 12 bases not matched to a gene. The DNA of the CDR3 is TGCAGCTTGGCGGGAGGGCCTCGTGGAGAGCAGTACTTC. Residues: CSLAGGPRGEQYF.

This clonotype was observed a single time. The rearrangement joins TRBV15 to TRBJ2-7; D unresolved. This CDR3 is built from 14 residues. In germline, CDR1 is LNHNV, CDR2 YYDKDF (reference sequence). Deletions cut 3 bases from V and 2 bases from J, with 11 bases between. DNA of the CDR3: TGTGCCACCAGCAGGGGATCGGCGACCTACGAGCAGTACTTC. This codes for CATSRGSATYEQYF. Using reference TRBV15 and TRBJ2-7 for the parts outside the CDR3, the full variable domain is DAMVIQNPRYQVTQFGKPVTLSCSQTLNHNVMYWYQQKSSQAPKLLFHYYDKDFNNEADTPDNFQSRRPNTSFCFLDIRSPGLGDTAMYLCATSRGSATYEQYFGPGTRLTVT.

V is TRBV7-9 and J is TRBJ1-2; a weak D match, TRBD1 (6 bases). The CDR3 totals 17 residues. The germline V gene encodes CDR1 SEHNR and CDR2 FQNEAQ (reference sequence). Trimming took 1 base from V and 0 from J, leaving 15 bases between them. CDR3 protein: CASSLEWTERTNYGYTF. In DNA form, the CDR3 reads TGTGCCAGCAGCTTAGAATGGACAGAACGGACTAACTATGGCTACACCTTC.

This clonotype was observed at least ten times. This chain uses TRBV20-1 with TRBJ2-7; D possibly matches TRBD1 or TRBD2 (5 bases each). Trimming removed 5 bases at V and 7 bases at J, with 21 bases between. Germline CDR1 reads DFQATT; CDR2 reads SNEGSKA (reference sequence). CDR3 length: 14 amino acids. CDR3 nucleotides: TGCAGTGCTGAGACCGGGACCCCAGGAAGAGAGCAGTACTTC. This encodes CSAETGTPGREQYF.

This clonotype was seen at least ten times. V is TRBV4-1 and J is TRBJ2-5; D unclear. CDR1 MGHRA and CDR2 YSYEKL come from the germline V gene. This CDR3 is 15 amino acids long. The V end lost 1 base, the J end lost 0 bases, and 9 bases lay between the germline ends. CDR3 nucleotides: TGCGCCAGCAGCCAAGGGTCCGTCAACCAAGAGACCCAGTACTTC. Translation gives CASSQGSVNQETQYF.

This clonotype has more than one count but fewer than ten. The chain couples TRBV5-1 to TRBJ1-4; no reliable D call. The CDR3 length is 15 residues. V was shortened by 0 bases and J by 11 bases, with 17 bases between the two germline ends. Germline CDR1 and CDR2: SGHRS and YFSETQ. The CDR3 loop is CASSLETVRVDKLFF. The DNA for the CDR3 is TGCGCCAGCAGCTTGGAGACTGTTCGCGTTGACAAACTGTTTTTT. The full variable domain, completed using reference TRBV5-1 and TRBJ1-4, is KAGVTQTPRYLIKTRGQQVTLSCSPISGHRSVSWYQQTPGQGLQFLFEYFSETQRNKGNFPGRFSGRQFSNSRSEMNVSTLELGDSALYLCASSLETVRVDKLFFGSGTQLSVL.

The rearrangement joins TRBV7-3 to TRBJ2-7; D call uncertain. Trimming cost V 4 bases and J 3 bases, with 13 bases left between them. There are 14 residues in the CDR3. Germline CDR1 SGHTA, CDR2 FQGTGA. The CDR3 spells CASSSGRLDYEQYF. The CDR3 nucleotides are TGTGCCAGCAGCTCTGGTAGGTTAGACTACGAGCAGTACTTC.

The chain is built from TRBV29-1 and TRBJ1-1, with a weak D call TRBD1 (6 bases). V gave up 8 bases and J gave up 4 bases, with 11 bases separating them. The CDR3 runs 11 residues. Looked up from germline, CDR1 is SQVTM and CDR2 is ANQGSEA. The DNA for the CDR3 is TGCAGCTTGGAGACAGGCACTGAAGCTTTCTTT. It translates to CSLETGTEAFF.

The CDR3 loop is CASSKHAIYGYTF. CDR3 nucleotide sequence: TGTGCCAGCAGCAAACACGCGATCTATGGCTACACCTTC. J is TRBJ1-2 and V is TRBV7-2; D not resolved. This CDR3 has 13 residues. Germline values: CDR1 SGHTA, CDR2 FQGNSA. Trimming pared 5 bases from V and 4 bases from J, leaving 11 bases between.

This clonotype was found a few times. The V gene is TRBV20-1, the J gene TRBJ1-2; possible D gene TRBD1, 6 bases. Trimming took 3 bases from V and 6 from J, leaving 14 bases between them. From germline, CDR1 is DFQATT and CDR2 SNEGSKA (reference sequence). The CDR3 sequence is 13 residues long. The CDR3 protein is CSASSGGADGYTF. The CDR3 bases are TGCAGTGCTAGTAGCGGGGGGGCAGATGGCTACACCTTC.

The V call is TRBV20-1, the J call TRBJ1-5, with a tentative D call TRBD1 (6 bases). V lost 0 bases and J lost 5, with 11 bases in between. The CDR3 totals 14 residues. The germline gives CDR1 DFQATT, CDR2 SNEGSKA (reference sequence). CDR3 nucleotides: TGCAGTGCTAGAGATGGCGCAGGGGATCAGCCCCAGCATTTT. It codes for CSARDGAGDQPQHF.

A few counts support this clonotype. The chain carries TRBV28 and TRBJ2-7; 10 nucleotides agree with TRBD1. The CDR3 loop spans 16 amino acids. CDR1 is MDHEN and CDR2 is SYDVKM in the germline V gene. Germline trimming cut 3 bases from V and 2 bases from J; bases unmatched to any gene: 7. CDR3 nucleotide sequence: TGTGCCAGCAGTTTGCCCGGGACAGGGGTTCCCTACGAGCAGTACTTC. Amino acid sequence: CASSLPGTGVPYEQYF. Based on the CDR3 plus reference TRBV28 and TRBJ2-7, the full variable domain is DVKVTQSSRYLVKRTGEKVFLECVQDMDHENMFWYRQDPGLGLRLIYFSYDVKMKEKGDIPEGYSVSREKKERFSLILESASTNQTSMYLCASSLPGTGVPYEQYFGPGTRLTVT.

The chain has TRBV29-1 and TRBJ1-2; 9 nucleotides align to TRBD1. J was trimmed by 3 bases and V by 6 bases; bases with no gene match: 14. CDR3 length: 16 amino acids. Germline V gene data show CDR1 as SQVTM and CDR2 as ANQGSEA. Here the CDR3 reads CSVETGTGKPHYGYTF. The CDR3 nucleotides read TGCAGCGTGGAGACCGGGACAGGGAAACCTCACTATGGCTACACCTTC. Supplemented by reference TRBV29-1 and TRBJ1-2, the full variable domain reads SAVISQKPSRDICQRGTSLTIQCQVDSQVTMMFWYRQQPGQSLTLIATANQGSEATYESGFVIDKFPISRPNLTFSTLTVSNMSPEDSSIYLCSVETGTGKPHYGYTFGSGTRLTVV.

There are many counts of this clonotype. The chain links TRBV5-6 to TRBJ1-1; D remains unclear. V was shortened by 0 bases and J by 1 base, with 4 bases between the two germline ends. Germline-derived CDR1 and CDR2 are SGHDT and YYEEEE. The CDR3 is made up of 13 amino acids. CDR3 coding DNA: TGTGCCAGCAGCTTGGCAGCGAACACTGAAGCTTTCTTT. Translating gives CASSLAANTEAFF.

CDR3 sequence (DNA): TGCAGCGCCAAACGAGACACCACAGATACGCAGTATTTT. Encoded protein: CSAKRDTTDTQYF. The chain couples TRBV29-1 to TRBJ2-3, with unresolved D. The CDR3 is made up of 13 amino acids. V lost 7 bases and J 2 bases, leaving 13 bases between the germline ends. The germline V gene has CDR1 SQVTM and CDR2 ANQGSEA.

The V and J genes are TRBV7-9 and TRBJ2-5; 8 nucleotides line up with TRBD1. CDR3 length: 16 amino acids. Germline V gives CDR1 SEHNR, CDR2 FQNEAQ (reference sequence). The junction had 10 bases not matched to a gene; V was cut back by 5 bases and J by 2 bases. For the CDR3, the DNA is TGTGCCAGCAGCCCTAGGACAGGGCTCGGTCAAGAGACCCAGTACTTC. Translated, it gives CASSPRTGLGQETQYF. The full variable domain, its missing parts supplied by reference TRBV7-9 and TRBJ2-5, is DTGVSQNPRHKITKRGQNVTFRCDPISEHNRLYWYRQTLGQGPEFLTYFQNEAQLEKSRLLSDRFSAERPKGSFSTLEIQRTEQGDSAMYLCASSPRTGLGQETQYFGPGTRLLVL.

This clonotype was detected only a few times. The CDR3 spells CSATGRETQYF. The DNA of the CDR3 is TGCAGTGCTACAGGCAGAGAGACCCAGTACTTC. The chain has TRBV20-1 and TRBJ2-5; unclear D gene. Germline CDR1 reads DFQATT; CDR2 reads SNEGSKA (reference sequence). V dropped 4 bases and J dropped 4 bases, with 7 bases sitting between them. CDR3 length equals 11 residues.

This chain links TRBV7-9 with TRBJ1-3; no clear D gene. The CDR3 covers 14 residues. Germline CDR1 SEHNR, CDR2 FQNEAQ (reference sequence). With 3 bases removed from V and 2 bases from J, the gap between germline ends came to 8 bases. The CDR3 protein is CASSLRTAGNTIYF. CDR3 DNA sequence: TGTGCCAGCAGCTTGAGGACGGCTGGAAACACCATATATTTT. The variable domain in full, with the rest retrieved from reference TRBV7-9 and TRBJ1-3, is DTGVSQNPRHKITKRGQNVTFRCDPISEHNRLYWYRQTLGQGPEFLTYFQNEAQLEKSRLLSDRFSAERPKGSFSTLEIQRTEQGDSAMYLCASSLRTAGNTIYFGEGSWLTVV.

There are many counts of this clonotype. The chain carries TRBV5-1 and TRBJ2-2, with D unclear. Trimming took 6 bases from V and 6 from J, leaving 12 bases between them. This CDR3 has 13 residues. In germline, CDR1 is SGHRS, CDR2 YFSETQ. The CDR3: CASNYLPSGELFF. The CDR3 nucleotides read TGCGCCAGCAACTACCTCCCGTCCGGGGAGCTGTTTTTT.

The table lists this clonotype with a count of one. V is TRBV5-1 and J is TRBJ1-4; maybe TRBD1 (5 bases). Germline V gene lookup returns CDR1 SGHRS and CDR2 YFSETQ. V lost 0 bases and J lost 10, with 13 bases in between. This CDR3 spans 14 amino acids. The CDR3 here is CASSLAGTDGKLFF. In DNA, the CDR3 is TGCGCCAGCAGCTTGGCCGGGACCGATGGAAAACTGTTTTTT.